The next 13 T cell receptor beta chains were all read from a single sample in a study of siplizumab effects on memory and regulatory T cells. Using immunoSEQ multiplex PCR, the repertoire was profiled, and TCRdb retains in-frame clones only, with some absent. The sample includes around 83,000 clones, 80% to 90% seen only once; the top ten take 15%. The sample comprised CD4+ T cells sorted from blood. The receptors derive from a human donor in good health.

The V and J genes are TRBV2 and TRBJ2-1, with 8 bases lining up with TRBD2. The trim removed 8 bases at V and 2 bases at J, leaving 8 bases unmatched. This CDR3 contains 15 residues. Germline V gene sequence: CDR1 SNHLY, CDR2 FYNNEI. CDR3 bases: TGTGCCAGCTACCCAGCGGGAGTCCCCTACAATGAGCAGTTCTTC. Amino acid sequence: CASYPAGVPYNEQFF.

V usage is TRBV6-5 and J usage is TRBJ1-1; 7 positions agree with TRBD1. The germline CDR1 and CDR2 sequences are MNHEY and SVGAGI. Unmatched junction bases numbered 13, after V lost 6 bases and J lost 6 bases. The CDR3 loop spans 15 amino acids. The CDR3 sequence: CASRPRRGQIAEAFF. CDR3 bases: TGTGCCAGCAGGCCAAGAAGGGGGCAGATCGCTGAAGCTTTCTTT.

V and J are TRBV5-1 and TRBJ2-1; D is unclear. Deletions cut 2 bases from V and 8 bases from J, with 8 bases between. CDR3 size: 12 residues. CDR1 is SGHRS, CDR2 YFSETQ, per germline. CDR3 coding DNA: TGCGCCAGCAGCTTCACCGGTGATGAGCAGTTCTTC. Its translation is CASSFTGDEQFF.

CDR3 in amino acids: CASSRWPSGANVLTF. The CDR3, as DNA: TGTGCCAGCAGCAGATGGCCCTCTGGGGCCAACGTCCTGACTTTC. This rearrangement joins TRBV28 to TRBJ2-6; D ambiguous. CDR1 is MDHEN and CDR2 is SYDVKM in the germline V gene. The CDR3 spans 15 residues. With 6 bases removed from V and 0 bases from J, the gap between germline ends came to 9 bases.

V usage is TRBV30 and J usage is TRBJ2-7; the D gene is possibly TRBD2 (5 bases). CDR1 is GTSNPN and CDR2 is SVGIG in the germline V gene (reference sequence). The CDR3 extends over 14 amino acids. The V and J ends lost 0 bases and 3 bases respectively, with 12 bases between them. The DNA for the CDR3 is TGTGCCTGGAGTGTCCGGCGGGCGAACTACGAGCAGTACTTC. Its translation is CAWSVRRANYEQYF.

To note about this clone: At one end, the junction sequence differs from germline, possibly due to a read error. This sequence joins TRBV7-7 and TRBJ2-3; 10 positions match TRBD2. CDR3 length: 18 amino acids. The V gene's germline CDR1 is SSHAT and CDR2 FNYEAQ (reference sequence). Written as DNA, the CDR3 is TGTGCTAGCAGCTTAGGCCTAGCGGGAGCGTCGGGCACAGATACGCAGTATTTT. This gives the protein CASSLGLAGASGTDTQYF. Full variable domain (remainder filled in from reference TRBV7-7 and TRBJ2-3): GAGVSQSPRYKVTKRGQDVTLRCDPISSHATLYWYQQALGQGPEFLTYFNYEAQPDKSGLPSDRFSAERPEGSISTLTIQRTEQRDSAMYRCASSLGLAGASGTDTQYFGPGTRLTVL.

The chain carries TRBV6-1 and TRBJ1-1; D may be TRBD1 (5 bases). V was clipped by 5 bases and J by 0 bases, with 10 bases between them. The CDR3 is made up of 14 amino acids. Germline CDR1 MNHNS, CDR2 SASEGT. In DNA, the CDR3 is TGTGCCAGCAGTTTCACAGGCCTGAACACTGAAGCTTTCTTT. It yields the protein CASSFTGLNTEAFF.

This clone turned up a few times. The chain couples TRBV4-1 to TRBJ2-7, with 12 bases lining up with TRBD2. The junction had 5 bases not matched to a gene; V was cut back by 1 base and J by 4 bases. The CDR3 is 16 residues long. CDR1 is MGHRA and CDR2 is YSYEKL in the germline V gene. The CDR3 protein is CASSQGLAGGSYEQYF. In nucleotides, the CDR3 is TGCGCCAGCAGCCAAGGGCTAGCGGGAGGGTCTTACGAGCAGTACTTC.

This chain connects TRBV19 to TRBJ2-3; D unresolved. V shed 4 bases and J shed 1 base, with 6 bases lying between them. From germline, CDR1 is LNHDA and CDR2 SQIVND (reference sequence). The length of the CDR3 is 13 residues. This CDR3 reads CASSSQGTDTQYF. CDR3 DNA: TGTGCCAGTAGTAGTCAGGGCACAGATACGCAGTATTTT.

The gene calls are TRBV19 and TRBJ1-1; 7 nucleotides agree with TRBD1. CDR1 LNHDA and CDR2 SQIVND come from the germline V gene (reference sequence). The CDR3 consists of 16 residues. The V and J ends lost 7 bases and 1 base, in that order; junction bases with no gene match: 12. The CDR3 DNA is TGTGCCAGTACCATTGGGATGGACAGGCCGAACACTGAAGCTTTCTTT. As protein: CASTIGMDRPNTEAFF.

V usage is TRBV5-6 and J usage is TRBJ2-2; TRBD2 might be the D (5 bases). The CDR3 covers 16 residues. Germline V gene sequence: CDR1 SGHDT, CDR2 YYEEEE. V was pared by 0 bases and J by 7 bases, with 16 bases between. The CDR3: CASSLALVAQIGELFF. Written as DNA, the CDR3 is TGTGCCAGCAGCTTGGCCTTGGTAGCGCAAATCGGGGAGCTGTTTTTT.

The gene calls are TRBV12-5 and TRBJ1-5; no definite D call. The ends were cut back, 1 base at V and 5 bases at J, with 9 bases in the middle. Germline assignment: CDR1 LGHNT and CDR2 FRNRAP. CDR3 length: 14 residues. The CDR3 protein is CASGLGTGDQPQHF. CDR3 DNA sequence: TGTGCTAGTGGTTTGGGGACGGGCGATCAGCCCCAGCATTTT.

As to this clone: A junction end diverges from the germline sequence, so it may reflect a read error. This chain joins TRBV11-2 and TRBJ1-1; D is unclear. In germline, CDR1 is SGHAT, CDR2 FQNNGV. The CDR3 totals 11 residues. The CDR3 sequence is CASTKNAEAFF. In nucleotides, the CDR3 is TGTGCCAGCACCAAGAACGCTGAAGCTTTCTTT.